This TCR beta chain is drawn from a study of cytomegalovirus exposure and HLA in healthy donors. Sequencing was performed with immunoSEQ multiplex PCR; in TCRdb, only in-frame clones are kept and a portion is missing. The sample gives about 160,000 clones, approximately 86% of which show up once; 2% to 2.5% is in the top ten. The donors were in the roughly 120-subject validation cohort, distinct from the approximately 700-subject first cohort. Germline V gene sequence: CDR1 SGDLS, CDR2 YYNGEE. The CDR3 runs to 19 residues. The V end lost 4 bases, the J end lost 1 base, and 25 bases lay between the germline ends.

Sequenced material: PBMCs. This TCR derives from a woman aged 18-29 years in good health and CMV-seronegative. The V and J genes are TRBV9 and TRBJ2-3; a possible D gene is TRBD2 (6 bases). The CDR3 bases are TGTGCCAGCAGCCGGCGTTTCGGGAGCGGGCAAGTGGGCACAGATACGCAGTATTTT. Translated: CASSRRFGSGQVGTDTQYF. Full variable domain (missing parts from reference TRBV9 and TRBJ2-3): DSGVTQTPKHLITATGQRVTLRCSPRSGDLSVYWYQQSLDQGLQFLIQYYNGEERAKGNILERFSAQQFPDLHSELNLSSLELGDSALYFCASSRRFGSGQVGTDTQYFGPGTRLTVL.